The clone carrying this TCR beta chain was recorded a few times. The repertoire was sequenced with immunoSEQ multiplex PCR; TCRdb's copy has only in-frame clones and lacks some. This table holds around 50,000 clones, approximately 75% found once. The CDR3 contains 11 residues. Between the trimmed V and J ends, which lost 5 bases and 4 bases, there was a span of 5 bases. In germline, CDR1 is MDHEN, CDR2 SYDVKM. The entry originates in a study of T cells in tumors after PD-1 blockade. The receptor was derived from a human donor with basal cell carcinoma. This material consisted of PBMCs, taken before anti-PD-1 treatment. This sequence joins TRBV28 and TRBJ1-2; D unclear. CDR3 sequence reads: CASSQLYGYTF. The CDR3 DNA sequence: TGTGCCAGCAGTCAGCTCTATGGCTACACCTTC.